This TCR beta chain appears in the sequencing data of a study of T cells in Graves' hyperthyroidism and ophthalmopathy. Study results and limitations: A model of 13 V-J features distinguished ophthalmopathy from stable hyperthyroidism. Most expanded thyroid clonotypes above 0.001 recurred in blood.

This CDR3 has 15 residues. Per germline, CDR1 SGHVS and CDR2 FQNEAQ. Trimming cost V 3 bases and J 3 bases; bases outside gene matches: 6. To note about this clonotype: The target antigen is unknown.

TCR beta CDR3 sequences were amplified from RNA transcripts. With the HTBI primer set, the TCR CDR3 went through a first round of RT-PCR. TCRdb called the multiplex PCR reads again in MiXCR, with one record for every CDR3 protein. Among a few hundred thousand distinct CDR3 sequences, roughly 20% were seen once, and the ten largest hold 26%. The clonotype comes from a young man with Graves' hyperthyroidism. The rearrangement links TRBV7-8 to TRBJ2-7; TRBD2 agrees at 9 bases. Sequenced material: blood. The CDR3 nucleotides read TGTGCCAGCAGCTTCCGGACTAGCGAGGACTACGAGCAGTACTTC. It is translated as CASSFRTSEDYEQYF.